This T cell receptor beta chain was recovered during a study of blood T cell repertoires in COVID-19. V shed 5 bases and J 3 bases; nucleotides not matched to a gene: 7. Germline assignment: CDR1 MDHEN and CDR2 SYDVKM. There are 16 residues in the CDR3. In the original workflow: Estimation of nucleated cell counts relied on the amplification of reference gene primers. Data came from immunoSEQ multiplex PCR; TCRdb stores just in-frame clones and leaves some out. V and J calls and clone size follow that table, whereas D and trimming were derived from the DNA. This sample has 48,000 or so clones, with under 90% found just once.

This chain links TRBV28 with TRBJ2-1, with 10 bases identical to TRBD2. The receptor was isolated from a woman of 80 years or more with COVID-19, enrolled during active disease. Input material: peripheral blood. The CDR3 region has the DNA TGTGCCAGCAGTACTCGACTAGCGGGTAACTACAATGAGCAGTTCTTC. Its translation: CASSTRLAGNYNEQFF.